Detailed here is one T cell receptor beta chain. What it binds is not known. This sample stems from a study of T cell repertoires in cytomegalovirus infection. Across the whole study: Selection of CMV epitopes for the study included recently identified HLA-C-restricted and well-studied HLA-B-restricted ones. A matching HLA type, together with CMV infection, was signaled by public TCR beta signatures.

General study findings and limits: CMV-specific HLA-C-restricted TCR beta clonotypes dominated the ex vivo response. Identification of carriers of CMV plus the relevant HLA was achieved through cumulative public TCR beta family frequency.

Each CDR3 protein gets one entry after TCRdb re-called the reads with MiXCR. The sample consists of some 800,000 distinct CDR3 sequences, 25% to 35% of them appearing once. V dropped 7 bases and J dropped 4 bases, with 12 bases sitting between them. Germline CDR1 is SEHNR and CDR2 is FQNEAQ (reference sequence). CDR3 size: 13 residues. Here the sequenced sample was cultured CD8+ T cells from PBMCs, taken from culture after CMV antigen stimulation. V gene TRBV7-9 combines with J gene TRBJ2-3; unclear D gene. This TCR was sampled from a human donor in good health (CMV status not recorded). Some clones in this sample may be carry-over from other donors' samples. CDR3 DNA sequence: TGTGCCAGCATGACGACGTTCCCAGATACGCAGTATTTT. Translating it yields CASMTTFPDTQYF. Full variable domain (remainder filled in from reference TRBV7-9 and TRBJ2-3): DTGVSQNPRHKITKRGQNVTFRCDPISEHNRLYWYRQTLGQGPEFLTYFQNEAQLEKSRLLSDRFSAERPKGSFSTLEIQRTEQGDSAMYLCASMTTFPDTQYFGPGTRLTVL.